A selection of T cell receptor beta chains follows, all from one sample in a study of blood T cell repertoires in COVID-19. Here immunoSEQ multiplex PCR was the method, and the copy in TCRdb shows in-frame clones only, minus some. Counted here are 22,000 or so clones, 70% to 90% occurring once; the ten biggest clones make up around a tenth. The sample taken for sequencing was peripheral blood. All receptors derive from a human donor in a cohort sampled during active COVID-19. The donor label of this sample is uncertain. CDR3s leave out the opening cysteine and the closing phenylalanine or tryptophan.

v_call | cdr3_aa
TRBV6-6 | ASNLQSTGSNQPQH
TRBV30 | AWSVSGLAGAKNIQY
TRBV6-1 | ASSEGLAGSYEQY
TRBV28 | ASRGTVTDTQY
TRBV5-4 | ASSTGLAGGGGTDTQY
TRBV5-3 | ARSRRDRGYEQY
TRBV10-3 | AISGVGGDEQY
TRBV6-4 | ASSDGLAGVETQY
TRBV19 | ATSGGSYNEQF
TRBV11-2 | ASSLDLGRSEKLF
TRBV7-8 | ASSQERLSGNTIY
TRBV12-3/TRBV12-4 | ALAGNTGELF
TRBV7-2 | ASSGRVSYEQY
TRBV28 | ASSMTSGTYNEQF
TRBV10-1 | ASSDPQVGSTDTQY
TRBV5-4 | ASSSARLSSTDTQY
TRBV11-2 | ASRSRGGATDTQY
TRBV5-5 | ASSWDRRNTIY